This T cell receptor (beta chain) was captured by sequencing in a study of Ad26.COV2.S vaccination and SARS-CoV-2 variants. The wider study: In the study, Ad26.COV2.S was injected intramuscularly once, or twice 56 days apart.

Measured with immunoSEQ multiplex PCR; TCRdb has only the in-frame clones, and not every one. Seen here are some 340,000 clones, around four fifths observed once, and the top ten hold under 2.5%. Study results and limitations: Placebo and vaccine recipients had non-spike TCR breadth that was similar.

Comments on this clone: The antigen remains unidentified.

V shed 1 base and J shed 6 bases, with 13 bases lying between them. This CDR3 is built from 14 residues. Germline CDR1 is LGHNT and CDR2 is FRNRAP. Sample treatment: roughly 20 received Ad26.COV2.S at low or high dose, single or two shots; five or six received placebo; per-sample allocation not given. Sampling was performed 63 days after the first vaccine or placebo injection. An Ad26 vector expressing Wuhan-strain SARS-CoV-2 spike constituted the vaccine. This clonotype was obtained from a person between 18 and 65 years old who received the Ad26.COV2.S COVID-19 vaccine or a placebo. This sequence joins TRBV12-5 and TRBJ2-7; TRBD1 is a possible D gene (6 bases). The sequencing here drew on peripheral blood, taken in a trial of Ad26.COV2.S vaccine versus placebo. The CDR3 bases are TGTGCTAGTGGTTTGGCAGTCAGGGGTGGCGAGCAGTACTTC. It codes for CASGLAVRGGEQYF.